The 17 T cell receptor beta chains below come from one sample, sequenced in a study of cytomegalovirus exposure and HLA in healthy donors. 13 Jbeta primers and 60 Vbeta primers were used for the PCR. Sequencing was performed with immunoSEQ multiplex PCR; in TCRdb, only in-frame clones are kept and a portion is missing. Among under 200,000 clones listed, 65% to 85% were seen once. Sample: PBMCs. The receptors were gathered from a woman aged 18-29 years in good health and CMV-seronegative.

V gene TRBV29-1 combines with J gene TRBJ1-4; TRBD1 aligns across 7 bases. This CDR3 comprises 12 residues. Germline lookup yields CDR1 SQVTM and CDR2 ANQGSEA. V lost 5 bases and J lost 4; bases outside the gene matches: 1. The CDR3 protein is CSVQGDNEKLFF. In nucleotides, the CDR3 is TGCAGCGTTCAGGGGGATAATGAAAAACTGTTTTTT.

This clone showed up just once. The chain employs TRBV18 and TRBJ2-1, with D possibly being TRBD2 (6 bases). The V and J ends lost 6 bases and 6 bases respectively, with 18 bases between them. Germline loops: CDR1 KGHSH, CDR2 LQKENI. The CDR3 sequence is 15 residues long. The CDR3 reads CASSWTPVGGNEQFF. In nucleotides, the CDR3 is TGTGCCAGCTCTTGGACCCCGGTCGGGGGCAATGAGCAGTTCTTC.

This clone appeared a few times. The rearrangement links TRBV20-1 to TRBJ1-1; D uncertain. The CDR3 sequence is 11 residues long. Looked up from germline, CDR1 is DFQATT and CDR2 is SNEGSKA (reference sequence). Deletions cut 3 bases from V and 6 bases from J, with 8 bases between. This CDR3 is CSAREVSEAFF. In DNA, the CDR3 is TGCAGTGCTAGGGAGGTTTCTGAAGCTTTCTTT.

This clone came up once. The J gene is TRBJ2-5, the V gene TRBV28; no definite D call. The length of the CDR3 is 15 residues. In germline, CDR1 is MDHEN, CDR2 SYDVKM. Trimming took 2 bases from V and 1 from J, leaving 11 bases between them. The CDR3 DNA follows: TGTGCCAGCAGTTTAGAGCTAGTGTTCCAAGAGACCCAGTACTTC. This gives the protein CASSLELVFQETQYF. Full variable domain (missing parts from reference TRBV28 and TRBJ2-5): DVKVTQSSRYLVKRTGEKVFLECVQDMDHENMFWYRQDPGLGLRLIYFSYDVKMKEKGDIPEGYSVSREKKERFSLILESASTNQTSMYLCASSLELVFQETQYFGPGTRLLVL.

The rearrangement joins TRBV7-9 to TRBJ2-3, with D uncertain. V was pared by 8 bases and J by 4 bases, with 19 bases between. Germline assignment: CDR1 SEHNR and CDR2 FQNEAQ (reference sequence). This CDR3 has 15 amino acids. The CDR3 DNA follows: TGTGCCAGCGGTCGGTACGGCGCAGGTGCAGATACGCAGTATTTT. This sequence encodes CASGRYGAGADTQYF. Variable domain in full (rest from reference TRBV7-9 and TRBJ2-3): DTGVSQNPRHKITKRGQNVTFRCDPISEHNRLYWYRQTLGQGPEFLTYFQNEAQLEKSRLLSDRFSAERPKGSFSTLEIQRTEQGDSAMYLCASGRYGAGADTQYFGPGTRLTVL.

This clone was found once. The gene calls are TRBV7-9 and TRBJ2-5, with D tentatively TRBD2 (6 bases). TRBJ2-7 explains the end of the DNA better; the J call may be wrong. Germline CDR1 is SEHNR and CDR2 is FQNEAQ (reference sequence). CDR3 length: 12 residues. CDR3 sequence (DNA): TGTGCCAGCAGCTCGACTAGGCACGAGCAGTACTTC. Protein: CASSSTRHEQYF.

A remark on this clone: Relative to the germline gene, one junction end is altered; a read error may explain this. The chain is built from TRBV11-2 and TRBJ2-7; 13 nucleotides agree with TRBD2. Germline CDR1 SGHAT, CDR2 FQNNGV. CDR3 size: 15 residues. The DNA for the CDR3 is TGTGCCAGCAGCTTAAGACTAGCGGGAGGTTCTGAGCAGCACTTC. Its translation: CASSLRLAGGSEQHF.

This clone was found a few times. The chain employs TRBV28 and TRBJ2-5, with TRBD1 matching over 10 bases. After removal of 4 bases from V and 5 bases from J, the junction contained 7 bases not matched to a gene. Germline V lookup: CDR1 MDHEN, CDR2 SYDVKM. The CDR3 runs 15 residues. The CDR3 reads CASSSRDRGGETQYF. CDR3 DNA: TGTGCCAGCAGTTCCCGGGACAGGGGTGGGGAGACCCAGTACTTC.

CDR3 nucleotide sequence: TGCGCCAGCAGCCAGGCCTCTGGACAGGGGGCCCCCTACGAGCAGTACTTC. Amino acid sequence: CASSQASGQGAPYEQYF. The chain employs TRBV4-1 and TRBJ2-7; 11 nucleotides agree with TRBD1. The V gene's germline CDR1 is MGHRA and CDR2 YSYEKL. J lost 2 bases, V lost 3 bases, and 9 bases had no gene match. The CDR3 sequence is 17 residues long.

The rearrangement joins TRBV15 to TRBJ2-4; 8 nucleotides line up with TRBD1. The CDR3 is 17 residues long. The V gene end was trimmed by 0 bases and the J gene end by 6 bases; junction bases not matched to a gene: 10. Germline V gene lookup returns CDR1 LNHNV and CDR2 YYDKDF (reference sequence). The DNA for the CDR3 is TGTGCCACCAGCAGAGATAGGCCCGGGACAGGCTTAAACATTCAGTACTTC. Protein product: CATSRDRPGTGLNIQYF.

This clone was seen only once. The CDR3 reads CATSKTGTGINEQFF. The CDR3, as DNA: TGTGCCACCAGCAAGACCGGGACAGGGATAAATGAGCAGTTCTTC. This chain joins TRBV15 and TRBJ2-1; 9 bases line up with TRBD1. CDR3 size: 15 residues. Per the germline V gene, CDR1 is LNHNV and CDR2 is YYDKDF (reference sequence). The J segment lost 7 bases and the V segment lost 4 bases, leaving 8 bases of the junction unmatched.

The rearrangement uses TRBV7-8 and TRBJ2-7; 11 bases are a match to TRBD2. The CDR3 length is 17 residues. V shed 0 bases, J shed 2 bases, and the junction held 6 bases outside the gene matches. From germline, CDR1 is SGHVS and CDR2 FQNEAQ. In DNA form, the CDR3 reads TGTGCCAGCAGCTTAGCGAGAATAGCGGGAGGGCCCTACGAGCAGTACTTC. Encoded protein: CASSLARIAGGPYEQYF.

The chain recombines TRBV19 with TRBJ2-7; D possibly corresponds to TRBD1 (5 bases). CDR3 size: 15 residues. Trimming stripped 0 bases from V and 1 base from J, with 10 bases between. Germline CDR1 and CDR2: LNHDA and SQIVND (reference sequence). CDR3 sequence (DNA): TGTGCCAGTAGTATAGATTCCGCAGGGTCCTACGAGCAGTACTTC. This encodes CASSIDSAGSYEQYF.

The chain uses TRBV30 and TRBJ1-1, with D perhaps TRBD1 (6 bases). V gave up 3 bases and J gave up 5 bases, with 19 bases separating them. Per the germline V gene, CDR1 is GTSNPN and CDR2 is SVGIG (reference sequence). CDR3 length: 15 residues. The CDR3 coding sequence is TGTGCCTGGAGCCCCGGGGGGGCGGGATTTACTGAAGCTTTCTTT. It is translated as CAWSPGGAGFTEAFF.

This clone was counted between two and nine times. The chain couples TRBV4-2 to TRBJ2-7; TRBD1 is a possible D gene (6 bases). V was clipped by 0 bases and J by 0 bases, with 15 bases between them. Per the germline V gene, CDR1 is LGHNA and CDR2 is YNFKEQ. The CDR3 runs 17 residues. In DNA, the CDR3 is TGTGCCAGCAGCCAAGAACCTGGGAACAGGGCCTCCTACGAGCAGTACTTC. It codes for CASSQEPGNRASYEQYF.

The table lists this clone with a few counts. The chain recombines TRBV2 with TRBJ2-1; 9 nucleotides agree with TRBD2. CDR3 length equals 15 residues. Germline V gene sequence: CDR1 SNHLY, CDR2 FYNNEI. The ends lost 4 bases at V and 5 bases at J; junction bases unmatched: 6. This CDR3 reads CASSGAGGVDNEQFF. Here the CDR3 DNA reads TGTGCCAGCAGTGGGGCGGGAGGGGTTGACAATGAGCAGTTCTTC.

CDR3 in DNA: TGTGCCAGCAGCCGAACTGGACTAGCGTCGACCTACGAGCAGTACTTC. It is translated as CASSRTGLASTYEQYF. The chain has TRBV7-8 and TRBJ2-7; TRBD2 matches at 9 bases. Germline CDR1 is SGHVS and CDR2 is FQNEAQ. This CDR3 is built from 16 residues. V trimming: 5 bases; J trimming: 2 bases; junction bases outside the gene matches: 10. The variable domain in full, completed from reference TRBV7-8 and TRBJ2-7, reads GAGVSQSPRYKVAKRGQDVALRCDPISGHVSLFWYQQALGQGPEFLTYFQNEAQLDKSGLPSDRFFAERPEGSVSTLKIQRTQQEDSAVYLCASSRTGLASTYEQYFGPGTRLTVT.